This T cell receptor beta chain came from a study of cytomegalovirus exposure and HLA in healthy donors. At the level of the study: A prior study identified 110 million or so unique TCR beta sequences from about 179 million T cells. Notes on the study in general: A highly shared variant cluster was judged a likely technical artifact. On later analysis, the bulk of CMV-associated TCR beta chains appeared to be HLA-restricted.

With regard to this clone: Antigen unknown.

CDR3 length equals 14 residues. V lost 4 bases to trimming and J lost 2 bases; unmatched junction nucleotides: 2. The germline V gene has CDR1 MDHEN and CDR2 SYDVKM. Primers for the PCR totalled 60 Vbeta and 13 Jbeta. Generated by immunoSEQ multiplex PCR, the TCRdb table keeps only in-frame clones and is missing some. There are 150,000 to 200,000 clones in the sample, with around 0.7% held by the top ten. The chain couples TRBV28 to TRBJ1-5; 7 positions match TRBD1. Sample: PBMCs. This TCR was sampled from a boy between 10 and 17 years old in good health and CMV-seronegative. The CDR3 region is CASSYRGGNQPQHF. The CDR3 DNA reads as TGTGCCAGCAGTTACAGGGGCGGCAATCAGCCCCAGCATTTT.